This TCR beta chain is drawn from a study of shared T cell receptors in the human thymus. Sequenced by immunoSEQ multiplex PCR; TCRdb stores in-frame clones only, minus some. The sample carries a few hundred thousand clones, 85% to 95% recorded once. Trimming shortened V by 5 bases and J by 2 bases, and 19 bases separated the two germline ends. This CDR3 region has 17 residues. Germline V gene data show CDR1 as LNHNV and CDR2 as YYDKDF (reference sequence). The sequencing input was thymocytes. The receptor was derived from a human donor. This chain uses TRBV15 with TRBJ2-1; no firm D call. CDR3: CATSQPRGADPYNEQFF. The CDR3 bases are TGTGCCACCAGCCAACCCCGAGGCGCGGACCCCTACAATGAGCAGTTCTTC.